This T cell receptor beta chain appears in the sequencing data of a study of cytomegalovirus exposure and HLA in healthy donors. With regard to this clone: The antigen is undetermined.

General study results and limits: Several V segments, TRBV6-2 and TRBV6-3 among them, could not be told apart and were dropped. When analyzed later, the rates of TCR association showed variation by HLA locus, with DRB1 the most and HLA-C the fewest. A later analysis appeared to link common viral pathogens to several of the most significant clusters. TCR beta chains numbering more than 150 were designated cytomegalovirus-associated.

The PCR ran on 60 Vbeta and 13 Jbeta primers. Only in-frame clones appear in the TCRdb table, and some are missing; sequencing was by immunoSEQ multiplex PCR. Counted here are fewer than 150,000 clones, 70% to 80% occurring once; the ten biggest clones make up around 2.2%. CDR1 SGHRS and CDR2 YFSETQ come from the germline V gene. Trimming left V 5 bases short and J 1 base short, with 15 bases between. The CDR3 consists of 15 residues. This chain joins TRBV5-1 and TRBJ2-5, with D possibly TRBD2 on 6 matching bases. The receptor comes from a man aged 25-45 years in good health and CMV-seronegative. Sequenced: PBMCs. In DNA, the CDR3 is TGCGCCAGCAGTCCCGGGGCGGGGACCCAAGAGACCCAGTACTTC. It is translated as CASSPGAGTQETQYF.